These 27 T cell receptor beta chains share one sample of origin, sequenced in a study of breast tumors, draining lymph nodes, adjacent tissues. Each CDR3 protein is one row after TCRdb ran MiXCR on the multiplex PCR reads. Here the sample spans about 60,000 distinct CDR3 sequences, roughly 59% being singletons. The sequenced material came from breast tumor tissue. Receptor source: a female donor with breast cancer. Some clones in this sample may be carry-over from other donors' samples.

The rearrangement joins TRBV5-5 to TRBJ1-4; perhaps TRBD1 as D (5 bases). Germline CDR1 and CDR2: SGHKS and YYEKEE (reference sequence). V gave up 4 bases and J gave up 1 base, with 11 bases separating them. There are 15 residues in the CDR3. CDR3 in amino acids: CASSNRQGTNEKLFF. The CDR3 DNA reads TGTGCCAGCAGCAACCGTCAGGGAACTAATGAAAAACTGTTTTTT.

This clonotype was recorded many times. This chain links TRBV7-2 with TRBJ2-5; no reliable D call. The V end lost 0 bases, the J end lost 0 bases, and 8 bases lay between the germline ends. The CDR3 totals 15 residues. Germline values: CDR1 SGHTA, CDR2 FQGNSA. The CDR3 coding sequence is TGTGCCAGCAGCTTAGCAAGGCGGTACCAAGAGACCCAGTACTTC. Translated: CASSLARRYQETQYF.

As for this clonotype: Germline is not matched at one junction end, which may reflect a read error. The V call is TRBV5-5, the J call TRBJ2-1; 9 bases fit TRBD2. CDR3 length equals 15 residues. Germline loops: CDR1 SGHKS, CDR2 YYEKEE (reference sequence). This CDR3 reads CASSLASGTFDEQFF. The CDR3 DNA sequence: TGCGCCAGCAGCTTGGCTAGCGGGACATTTGATGAGCAGTTCTTC.

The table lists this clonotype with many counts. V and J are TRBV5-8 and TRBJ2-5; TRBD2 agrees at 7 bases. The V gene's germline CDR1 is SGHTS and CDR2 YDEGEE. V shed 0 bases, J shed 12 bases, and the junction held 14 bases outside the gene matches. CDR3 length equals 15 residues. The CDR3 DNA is TGTGCCAGCAGCTTGGGTGGACGAACTGGGGGGGGGGAGTACTTC. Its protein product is CASSLGGRTGGGEYF.

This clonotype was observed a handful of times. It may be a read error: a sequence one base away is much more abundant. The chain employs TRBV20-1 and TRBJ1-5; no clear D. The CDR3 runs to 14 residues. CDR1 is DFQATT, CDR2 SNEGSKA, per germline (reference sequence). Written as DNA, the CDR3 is TGCAGTGCTAGCCCCTCAGGTCCCAATCCGCCCCAGCATTTT. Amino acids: CSASPSGPNPPQHF.

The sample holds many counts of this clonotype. CDR3 loop: CASSLESGSYGYTF. The CDR3 nucleotides read TGTGCCAGCAGCTTAGAGTCAGGGAGCTATGGCTACACCTTC. The rearrangement links TRBV7-9 to TRBJ1-2; tentative D call: TRBD1 (5 bases). This CDR3 is 14 amino acids long. The V gene lost 1 base and the J gene lost 4 bases, with 10 bases spanning the gap. Germline loops: CDR1 SEHNR, CDR2 FQNEAQ (reference sequence).

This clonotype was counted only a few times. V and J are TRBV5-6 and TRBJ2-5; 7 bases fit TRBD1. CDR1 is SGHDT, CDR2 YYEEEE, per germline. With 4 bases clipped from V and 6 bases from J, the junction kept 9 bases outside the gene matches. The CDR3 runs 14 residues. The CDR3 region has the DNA TGTGCCAGCAGCATTGACAGGGCGCTCAAGACCCAGTACTTC. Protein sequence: CASSIDRALKTQYF. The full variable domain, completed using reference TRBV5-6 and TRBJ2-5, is DAGVTQSPTHLIKTRGQQVTLRCSPKSGHDTVSWYQQALGQGPQFIFQYYEEEERQRGNFPDRFSGHQFPNYSSELNVNALLLGDSALYLCASSIDRALKTQYFGPGTRLLVL.

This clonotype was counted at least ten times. CDR3 DNA: TGTGCCAGCACCAGGGGGGACTATGGCTACACCTTC. This codes for CASTRGDYGYTF. This chain links TRBV6-5 with TRBJ1-2; TRBD1 matches 7 bases. The CDR3 loop spans 12 amino acids. V gave up 7 bases and J gave up 3 bases; unmatched junction bases: 2. From germline, CDR1 is MNHEY and CDR2 SVGAGI.

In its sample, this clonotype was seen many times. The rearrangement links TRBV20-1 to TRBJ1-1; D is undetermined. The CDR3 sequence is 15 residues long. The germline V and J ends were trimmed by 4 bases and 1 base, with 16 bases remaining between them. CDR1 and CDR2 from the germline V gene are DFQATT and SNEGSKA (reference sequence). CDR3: CSAKFMAGWNTEAFF. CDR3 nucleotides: TGCAGTGCTAAATTCATGGCGGGATGGAACACTGAAGCTTTCTTT.

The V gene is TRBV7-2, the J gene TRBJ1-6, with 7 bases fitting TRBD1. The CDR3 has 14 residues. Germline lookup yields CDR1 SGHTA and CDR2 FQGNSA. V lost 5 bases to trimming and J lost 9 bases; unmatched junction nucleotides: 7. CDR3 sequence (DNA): TGTGCCAGCAGCAAGCGGGACAGAGCTTCACCCCTCCACTTT. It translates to CASSKRDRASPLHF. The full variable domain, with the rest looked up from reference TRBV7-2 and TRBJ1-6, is GAGVSQSPSNKVTEKGKDVELRCDPISGHTALYWYRQSLGQGLEFLIYFQGNSAPDKSGLPSDRFSAERTGGSVSTLTIQRTQQEDSAVYLCASSKRDRASPLHFGNGTRLTVT.

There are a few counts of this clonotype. This chain's CDR3 is CASSRTDGAKNIQYF. Here the CDR3 DNA reads TGTGCCAGTAGTCGGACGGACGGGGCCAAAAACATTCAGTACTTC. V and J are TRBV19 and TRBJ2-4; D remains unclear. Germline V gene sequence: CDR1 LNHDA, CDR2 SQIVND (reference sequence). The V end was cut by 5 bases, the J end by 1 base, with 12 bases between. The CDR3 has 15 amino acids.

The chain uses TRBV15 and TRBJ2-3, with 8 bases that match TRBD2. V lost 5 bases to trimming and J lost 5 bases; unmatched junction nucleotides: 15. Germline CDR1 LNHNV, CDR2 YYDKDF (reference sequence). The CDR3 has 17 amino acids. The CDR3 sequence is CATSRPSRASGLDTQYF. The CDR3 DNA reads TGTGCCACCAGCCGTCCTTCGAGGGCTAGCGGGTTAGATACGCAGTATTTT.

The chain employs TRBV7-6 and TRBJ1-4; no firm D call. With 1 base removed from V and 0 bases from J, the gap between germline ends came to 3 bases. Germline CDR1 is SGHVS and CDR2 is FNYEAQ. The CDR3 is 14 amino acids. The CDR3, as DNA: TGTGCCAGCAGCTTAGGAGCAACTAATGAAAAACTGTTTTTT. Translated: CASSLGATNEKLFF.

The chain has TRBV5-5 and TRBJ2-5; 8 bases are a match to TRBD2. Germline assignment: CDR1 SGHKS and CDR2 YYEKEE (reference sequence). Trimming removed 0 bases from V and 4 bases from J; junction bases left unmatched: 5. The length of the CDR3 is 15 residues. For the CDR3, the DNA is TGTGCCAGCAGCTTGGAAGTAGCGGGATCAGAGACCCAGTACTTC. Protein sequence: CASSLEVAGSETQYF. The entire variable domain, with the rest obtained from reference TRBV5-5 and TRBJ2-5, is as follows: DAGVTQSPTHLIKTRGQQVTLRCSPISGHKSVSWYQQVLGQGPQFIFQYYEKEERGRGNFPDRFSARQFPNYSSELNVNALLLGDSALYLCASSLEVAGSETQYFGPGTRLLVL.

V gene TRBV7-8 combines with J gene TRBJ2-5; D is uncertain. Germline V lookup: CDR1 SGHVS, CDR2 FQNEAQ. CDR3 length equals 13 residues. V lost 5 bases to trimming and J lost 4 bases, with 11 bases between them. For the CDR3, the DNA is TGTGCCAGCAGCCCTAACACCCTAGAGACCCAGTACTTC. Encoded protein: CASSPNTLETQYF.

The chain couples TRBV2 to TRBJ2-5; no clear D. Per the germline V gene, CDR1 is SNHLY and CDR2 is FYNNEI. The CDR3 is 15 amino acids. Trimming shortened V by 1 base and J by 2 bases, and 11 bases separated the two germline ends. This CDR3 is CASSEGEHPQETQYF. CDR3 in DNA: TGTGCCAGCAGTGAAGGTGAACACCCTCAAGAGACCCAGTACTTC.

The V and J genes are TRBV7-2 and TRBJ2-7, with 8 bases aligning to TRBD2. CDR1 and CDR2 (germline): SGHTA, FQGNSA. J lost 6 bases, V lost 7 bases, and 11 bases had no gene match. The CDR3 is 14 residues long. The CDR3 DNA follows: TGTGCCAGCACCCCGCCGGGGCGGGGGGTCGAGCAGTACTTC. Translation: CASTPPGRGVEQYF.

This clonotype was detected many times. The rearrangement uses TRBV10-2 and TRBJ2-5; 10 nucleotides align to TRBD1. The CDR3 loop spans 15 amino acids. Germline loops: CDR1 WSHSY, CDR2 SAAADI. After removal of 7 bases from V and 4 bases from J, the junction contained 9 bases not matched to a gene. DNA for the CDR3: TGCGCCAGCAATCAGGACAGGGGGATACGAGAGACCCAGTACTTC. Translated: CASNQDRGIRETQYF.

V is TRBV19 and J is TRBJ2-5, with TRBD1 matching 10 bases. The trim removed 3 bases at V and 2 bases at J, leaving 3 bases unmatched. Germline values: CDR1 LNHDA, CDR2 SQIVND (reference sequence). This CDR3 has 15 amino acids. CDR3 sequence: CASSIGTGDQETQYF. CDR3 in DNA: TGTGCCAGTAGTATCGGGACAGGGGATCAAGAGACCCAGTACTTC.

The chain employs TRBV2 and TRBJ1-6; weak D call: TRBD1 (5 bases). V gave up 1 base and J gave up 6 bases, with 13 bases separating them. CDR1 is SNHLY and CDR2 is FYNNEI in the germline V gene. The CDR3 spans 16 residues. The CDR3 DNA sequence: TGTGCCAGCAGTGAAGGGACGGAGGGACCTAATTCACCCCTCCACTTT. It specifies CASSEGTEGPNSPLHF. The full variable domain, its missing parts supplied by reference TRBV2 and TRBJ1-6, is EPEVTQTPSHQVTQMGQEVILRCVPISNHLYFYWYRQILGQKVEFLVSFYNNEISEKSEIFDDQFSVERPDGSNFTLKIRSTKLEDSAMYFCASSEGTEGPNSPLHFGNGTRLTVT.

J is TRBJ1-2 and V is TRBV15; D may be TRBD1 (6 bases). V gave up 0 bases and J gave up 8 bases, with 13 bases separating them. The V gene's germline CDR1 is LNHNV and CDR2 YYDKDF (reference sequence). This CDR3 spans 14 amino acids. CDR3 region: CATSREVAGDGYTF. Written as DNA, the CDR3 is TGTGCCACCAGCAGAGAGGTGGCAGGGGACGGCTACACCTTC.

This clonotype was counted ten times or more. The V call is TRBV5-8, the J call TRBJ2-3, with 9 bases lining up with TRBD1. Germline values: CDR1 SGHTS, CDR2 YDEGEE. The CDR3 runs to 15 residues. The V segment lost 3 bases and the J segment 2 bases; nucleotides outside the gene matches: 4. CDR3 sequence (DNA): TGTGCCAGCAGCTCGGGGACAGGGTTCACAGATACGCAGTATTTT. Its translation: CASSSGTGFTDTQYF.

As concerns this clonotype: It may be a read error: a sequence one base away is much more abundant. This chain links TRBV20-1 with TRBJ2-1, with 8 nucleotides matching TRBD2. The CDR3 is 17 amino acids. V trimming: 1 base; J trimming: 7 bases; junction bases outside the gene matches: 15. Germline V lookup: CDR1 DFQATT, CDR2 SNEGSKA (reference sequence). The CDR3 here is CSARVPRTSRSGNEQFF. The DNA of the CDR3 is TGCAGTGCTAGAGTCCCCAGGACTAGCAGGAGTGGGAATGAGCAGTTCTTC.

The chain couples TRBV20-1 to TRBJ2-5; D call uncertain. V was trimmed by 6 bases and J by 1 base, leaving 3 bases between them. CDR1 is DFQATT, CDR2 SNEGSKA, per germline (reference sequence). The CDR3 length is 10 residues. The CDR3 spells CSASQETQYF. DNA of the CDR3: TGCAGTGCCTCCCAAGAGACCCAGTACTTC.

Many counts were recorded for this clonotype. CDR3: CASSPTAGTTYEQYF. The CDR3 DNA follows: TGTGCCAGCAGCCCAACGGCAGGGACCACCTACGAGCAGTACTTC. The chain combines TRBV7-9 with TRBJ2-7; D is perhaps TRBD1 or TRBD2 (5 bases each). The V gene lost 5 bases and the J gene lost 2 bases, with 16 bases spanning the gap. The CDR3 spans 15 residues. Germline CDR1 is SEHNR and CDR2 is FQNEAQ (reference sequence).

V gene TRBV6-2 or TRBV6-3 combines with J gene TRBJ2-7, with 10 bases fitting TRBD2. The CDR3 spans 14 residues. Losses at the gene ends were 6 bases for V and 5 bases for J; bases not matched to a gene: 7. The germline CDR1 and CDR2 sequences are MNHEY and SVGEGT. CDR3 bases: TGTGCCAGCAGATGGACTAGCGGAGTAGACGAGCAGTACTTC. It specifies CASRWTSGVDEQYF.

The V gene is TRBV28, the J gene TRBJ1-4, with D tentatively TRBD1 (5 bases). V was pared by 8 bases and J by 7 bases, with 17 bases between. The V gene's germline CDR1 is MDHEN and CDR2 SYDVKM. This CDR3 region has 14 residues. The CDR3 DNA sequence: TGTGCCAGCTCCTCCGGGGGGTCAAGTGAAAAACTGTTTTTT. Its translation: CASSSGGSSEKLFF.